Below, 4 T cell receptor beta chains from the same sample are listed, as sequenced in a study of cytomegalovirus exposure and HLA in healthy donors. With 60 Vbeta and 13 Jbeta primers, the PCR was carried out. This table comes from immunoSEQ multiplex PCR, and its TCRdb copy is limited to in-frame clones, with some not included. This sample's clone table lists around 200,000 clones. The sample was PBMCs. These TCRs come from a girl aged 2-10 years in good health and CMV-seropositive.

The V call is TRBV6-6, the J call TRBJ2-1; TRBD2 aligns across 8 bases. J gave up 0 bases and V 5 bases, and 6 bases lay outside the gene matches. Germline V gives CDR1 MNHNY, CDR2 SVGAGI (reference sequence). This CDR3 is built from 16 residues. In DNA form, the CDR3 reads TGTGCCAGCAGTAAAACTAGCGGCATCTCCTACAATGAGCAGTTCTTC. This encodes CASSKTSGISYNEQFF.

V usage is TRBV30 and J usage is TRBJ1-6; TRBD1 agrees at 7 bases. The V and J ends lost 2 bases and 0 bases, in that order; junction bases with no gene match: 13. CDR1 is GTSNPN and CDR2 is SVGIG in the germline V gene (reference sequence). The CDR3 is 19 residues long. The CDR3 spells CAWSIATGTATSYNSPLHF. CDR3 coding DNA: TGTGCCTGGAGTATAGCCACCGGGACAGCCACCTCCTATAATTCACCCCTCCACTTT.

CDR3 sequence: CASSPDGGDRFF. In DNA form, the CDR3 reads TGTGCCAGCAGTCCTGACGGGGGGGACCGGTTCTTC. This chain connects TRBV2 to TRBJ2-1, with TRBD2 matching over 8 bases. CDR1 and CDR2 from the germline V gene are SNHLY and FYNNEI. V shed 5 bases, J shed 15 bases, and the junction held 9 bases outside the gene matches. The CDR3 consists of 12 residues.

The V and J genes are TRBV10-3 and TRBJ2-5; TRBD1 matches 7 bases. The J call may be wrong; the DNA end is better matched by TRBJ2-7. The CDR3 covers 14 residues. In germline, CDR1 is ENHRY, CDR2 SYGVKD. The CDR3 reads CAISTPGQTYEQYF. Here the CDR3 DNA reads TGTGCCATCAGTACACCGGGACAGACCTACGAGCAGTACTTC.